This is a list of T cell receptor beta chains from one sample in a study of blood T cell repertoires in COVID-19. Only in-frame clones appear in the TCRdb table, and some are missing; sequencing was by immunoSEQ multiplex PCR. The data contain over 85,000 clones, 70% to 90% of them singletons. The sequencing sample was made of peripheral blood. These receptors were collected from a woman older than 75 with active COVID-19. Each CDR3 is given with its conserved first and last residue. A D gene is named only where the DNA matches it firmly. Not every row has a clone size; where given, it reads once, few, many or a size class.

CAWSVASEPPDDEQFF	TGTGCCTGGAGTGTGGCTAGCGAACCACCGGATGATGAGCAGTTCTTC	TRBV30	-	-	TRBJ2-1
CASSVGDRAPYF	TGTGCCAGCAGTGTAGGGGACAGGGCTCCGTATTTT	TRBV2	-	TRBD1	TRBJ2-3
CASTLGDTGQPQHF	TGTGCCAGCACCTTAGGGGACACCGGTCAGCCCCAGCATTTT	TRBV28	-	-	TRBJ1-5
CASSPSGSGYEQYF	TGTGCCAGCAGCCCTAGCGGGAGCGGGTACGAGCAGTACTTC	TRBV13	-	TRBD2	TRBJ2-7
CASRYREETEAFF	TGTGCCAGCAGGTACAGGGAGGAGACTGAAGCTTTCTTT	TRBV6-5	-	-	TRBJ1-1
CASSLRWSGIYEQYF	TGTGCCAGCAGCCTTAGATGGAGCGGGATCTACGAGCAGTACTTC	TRBV3-1/TRBV3-2	-	TRBD2	TRBJ2-7
CASSQELAGVYEQYF	TGTGCCAGCAGCCAAGAACTAGCGGGAGTGTACGAGCAGTACTTC	TRBV4-2	-	TRBD2	TRBJ2-7
CASSLLDRGISYNSPLHF	TGTGCCAGCAGTTTGCTGGACAGGGGTATTTCCTATAATTCACCCCTCCACTTT	TRBV28	-	TRBD1	TRBJ1-6
CASSSRGWGETQYF	TGTGCCAGCAGCTCCAGGGGTTGGGGGGAGACCCAGTACTTC	TRBV7-2	-	-	TRBJ2-5
CASVTNPGQGNTIYF	TGTGCCAGCGTAACGAATCCGGGACAGGGAAACACCATATATTTT	TRBV28	-	TRBD1	TRBJ1-3
CASSRQGWMNTEAFF	TGTGCCAGCAGCAGGCAGGGATGGATGAACACTGAAGCTTTCTTT	TRBV5-4	once	-	TRBJ1-1
CASSDRVNEKLFF	TGTGCCAGCAGCGACAGGGTTAATGAAAAACTGTTTTTT	TRBV19	few	TRBD1	TRBJ1-4
CASSPGVSTDTQYF	TGTGCCAGCTCGCCCGGAGTTAGCACAGATACGCAGTATTTT	TRBV18	once	-	TRBJ2-3
CASSQEERGELFF	TGTGCCAGCAGCCAAGAAGAGAGGGGGGAGCTGTTTTTT	TRBV14	-	-	TRBJ2-2
CASSLTGREGRSGELFF	TGTGCCAGCAGCTTAACCGGGCGGGAGGGCCGGTCCGGGGAGCTGTTTTTT	TRBV7-3	-	TRBD2	TRBJ2-2
CASYRTSGTDTQYF	TGTGCCAGTTACAGAACTAGCGGGACAGATACGCAGTATTTT	TRBV27	-	TRBD2	TRBJ2-3
CASSQGYNSPLHF	TGTGCCAGCAGCCAGGGGTATAATTCACCCCTCCACTTT	TRBV28	once	-	TRBJ1-6